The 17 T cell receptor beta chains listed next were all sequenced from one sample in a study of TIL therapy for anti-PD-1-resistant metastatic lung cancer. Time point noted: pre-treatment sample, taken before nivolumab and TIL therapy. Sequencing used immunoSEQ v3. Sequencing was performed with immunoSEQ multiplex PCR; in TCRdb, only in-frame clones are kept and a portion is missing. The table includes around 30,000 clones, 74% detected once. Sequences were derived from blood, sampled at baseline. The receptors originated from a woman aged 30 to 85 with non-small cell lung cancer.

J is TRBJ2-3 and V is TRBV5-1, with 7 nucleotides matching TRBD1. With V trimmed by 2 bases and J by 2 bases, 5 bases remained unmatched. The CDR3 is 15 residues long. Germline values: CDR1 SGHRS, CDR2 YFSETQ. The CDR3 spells CASSLGTEATDTQYF. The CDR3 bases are TGCGCCAGCAGCTTAGGGACAGAGGCCACAGATACGCAGTATTTT.

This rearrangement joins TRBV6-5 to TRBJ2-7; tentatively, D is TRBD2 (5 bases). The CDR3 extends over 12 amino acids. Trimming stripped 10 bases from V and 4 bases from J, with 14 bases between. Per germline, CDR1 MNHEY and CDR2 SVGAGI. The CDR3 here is CATQDTGYEQYF. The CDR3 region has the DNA TGTGCCACTCAGGATACGGGATACGAGCAGTACTTC.

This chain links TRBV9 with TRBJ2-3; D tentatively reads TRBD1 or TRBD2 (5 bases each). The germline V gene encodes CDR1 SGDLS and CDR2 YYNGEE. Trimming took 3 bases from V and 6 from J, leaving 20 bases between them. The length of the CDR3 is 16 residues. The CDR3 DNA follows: TGTGCCAGCAGCGAGCTGGCGGGCCAGGGAGCGGATACGCAGTATTTT. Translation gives CASSELAGQGADTQYF.

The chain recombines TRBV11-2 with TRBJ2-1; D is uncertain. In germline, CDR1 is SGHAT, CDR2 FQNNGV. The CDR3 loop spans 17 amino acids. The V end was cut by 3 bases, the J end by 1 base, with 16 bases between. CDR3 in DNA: TGTGCCAGCAGCTTGCCCTCCCAGCCATCTTCCTACAATGAGCAGTTCTTC. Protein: CASSLPSQPSSYNEQFF.

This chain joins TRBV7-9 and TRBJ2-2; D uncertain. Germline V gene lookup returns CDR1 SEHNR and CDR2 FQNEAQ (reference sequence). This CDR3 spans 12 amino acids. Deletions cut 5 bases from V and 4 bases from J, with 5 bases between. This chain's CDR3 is CASSPTTGELFF. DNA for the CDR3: TGTGCCAGCAGCCCGACCACCGGGGAGCTGTTTTTT.

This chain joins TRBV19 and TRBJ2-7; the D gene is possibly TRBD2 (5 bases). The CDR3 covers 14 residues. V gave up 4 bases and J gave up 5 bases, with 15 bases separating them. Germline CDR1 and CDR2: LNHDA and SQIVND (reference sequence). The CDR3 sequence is CASSTSGGGHEQYF. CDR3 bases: TGTGCCAGTAGTACCAGCGGAGGTGGGCACGAGCAGTACTTC.

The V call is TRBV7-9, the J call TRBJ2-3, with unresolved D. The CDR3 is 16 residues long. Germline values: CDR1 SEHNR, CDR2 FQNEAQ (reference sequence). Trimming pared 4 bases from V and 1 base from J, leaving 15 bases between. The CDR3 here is CASSSKRVSGTDTQYF. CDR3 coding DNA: TGTGCCAGCAGCTCTAAGCGCGTGTCGGGCACAGATACGCAGTATTTT.

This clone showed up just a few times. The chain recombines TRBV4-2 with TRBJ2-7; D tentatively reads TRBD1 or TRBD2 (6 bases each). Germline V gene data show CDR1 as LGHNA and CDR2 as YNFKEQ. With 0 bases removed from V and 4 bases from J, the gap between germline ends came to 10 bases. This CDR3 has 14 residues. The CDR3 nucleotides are TGTGCCAGCAGCCAAGACACAGGGAGGTACGAGCAGTACTTC. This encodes CASSQDTGRYEQYF.

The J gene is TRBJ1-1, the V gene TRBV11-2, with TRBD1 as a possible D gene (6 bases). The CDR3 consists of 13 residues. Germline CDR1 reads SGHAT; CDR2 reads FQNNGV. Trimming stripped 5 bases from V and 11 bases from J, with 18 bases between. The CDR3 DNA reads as TGTGCCAGCAGCACCCCTTGGAGGGGGGCTGCTTTCTTT. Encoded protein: CASSTPWRGAAFF.

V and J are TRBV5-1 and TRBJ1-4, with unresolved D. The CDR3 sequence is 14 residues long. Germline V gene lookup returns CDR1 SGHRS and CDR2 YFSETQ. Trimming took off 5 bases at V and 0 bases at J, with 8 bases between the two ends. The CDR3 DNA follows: TGCGCCAGCAGGAAGGACGCAACTAATGAAAAACTGTTTTTT. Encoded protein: CASRKDATNEKLFF.

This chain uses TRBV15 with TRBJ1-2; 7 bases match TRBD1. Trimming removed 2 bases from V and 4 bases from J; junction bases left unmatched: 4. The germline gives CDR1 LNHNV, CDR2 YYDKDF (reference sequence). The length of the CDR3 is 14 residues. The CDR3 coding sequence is TGTGCCACCAGCAGACAAACAGGGGCCTATGGCTACACCTTC. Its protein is CATSRQTGAYGYTF.

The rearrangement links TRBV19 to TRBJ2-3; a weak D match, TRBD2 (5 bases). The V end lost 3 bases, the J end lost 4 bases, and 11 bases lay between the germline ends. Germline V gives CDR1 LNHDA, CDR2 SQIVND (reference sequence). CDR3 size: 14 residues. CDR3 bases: TGTGCCAGTAGTATTGTGGGAGCAGCAGATACGCAGTATTTT. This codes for CASSIVGAADTQYF.

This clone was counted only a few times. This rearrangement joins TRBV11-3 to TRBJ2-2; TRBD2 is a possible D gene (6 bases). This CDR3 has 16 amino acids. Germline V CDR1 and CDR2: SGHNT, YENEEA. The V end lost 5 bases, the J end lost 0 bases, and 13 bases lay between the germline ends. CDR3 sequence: CASSPVADTNTGELFF. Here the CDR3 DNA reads TGTGCCAGCAGCCCCGTAGCGGATACGAACACCGGGGAGCTGTTTTTT.

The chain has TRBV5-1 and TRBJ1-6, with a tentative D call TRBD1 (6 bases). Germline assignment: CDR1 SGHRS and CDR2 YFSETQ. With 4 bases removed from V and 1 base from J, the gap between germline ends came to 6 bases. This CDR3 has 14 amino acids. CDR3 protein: CASSDRSYNSPLHF. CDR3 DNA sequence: TGCGCCAGCAGCGACAGGTCCTATAATTCACCCCTCCACTTT.

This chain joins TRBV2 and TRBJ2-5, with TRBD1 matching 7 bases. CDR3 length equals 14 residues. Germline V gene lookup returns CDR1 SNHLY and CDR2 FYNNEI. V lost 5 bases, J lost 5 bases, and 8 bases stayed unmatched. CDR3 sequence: CASSPDRAWETQYF. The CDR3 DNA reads TGTGCCAGCAGTCCTGACAGGGCGTGGGAGACCCAGTACTTC.

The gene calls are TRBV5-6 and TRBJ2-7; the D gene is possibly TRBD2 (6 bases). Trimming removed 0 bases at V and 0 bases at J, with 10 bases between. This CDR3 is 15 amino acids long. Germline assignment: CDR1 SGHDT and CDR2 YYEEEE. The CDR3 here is CASSLEGLISYEQYF. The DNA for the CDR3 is TGTGCCAGCAGCTTGGAGGGACTGATCTCCTACGAGCAGTACTTC. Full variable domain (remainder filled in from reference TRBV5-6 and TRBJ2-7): DAGVTQSPTHLIKTRGQQVTLRCSPKSGHDTVSWYQQALGQGPQFIFQYYEEEERQRGNFPDRFSGHQFPNYSSELNVNALLLGDSALYLCASSLEGLISYEQYFGPGTRLTVT.

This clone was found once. The CDR3 region is CASLGGPYGELFF. The CDR3 DNA is TGTGCCAGCCTAGGAGGGCCCTACGGGGAGCTGTTTTTT. The genes are TRBV28 and TRBJ2-2; a possible D gene is TRBD2 (6 bases). Per the germline V gene, CDR1 is MDHEN and CDR2 is SYDVKM. V was trimmed by 8 bases and J by 7 bases, leaving 14 bases between them. This CDR3 is built from 13 residues. The variable domain in full, completed from reference TRBV28 and TRBJ2-2, reads DVKVTQSSRYLVKRTGEKVFLECVQDMDHENMFWYRQDPGLGLRLIYFSYDVKMKEKGDIPEGYSVSREKKERFSLILESASTNQTSMYLCASLGGPYGELFFGEGSRLTVL.